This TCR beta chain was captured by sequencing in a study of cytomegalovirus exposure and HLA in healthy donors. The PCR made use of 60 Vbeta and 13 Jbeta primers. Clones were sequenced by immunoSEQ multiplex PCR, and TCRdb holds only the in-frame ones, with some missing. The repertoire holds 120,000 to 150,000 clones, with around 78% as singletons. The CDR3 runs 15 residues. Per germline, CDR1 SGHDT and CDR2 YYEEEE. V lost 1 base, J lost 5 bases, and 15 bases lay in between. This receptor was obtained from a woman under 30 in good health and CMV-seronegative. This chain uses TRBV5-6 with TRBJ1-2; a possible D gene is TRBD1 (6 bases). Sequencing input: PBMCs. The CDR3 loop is CASSLRGGSVYGYTF. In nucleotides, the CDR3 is TGTGCCAGCAGCTTGAGGGGGGGGTCGGTGTATGGCTACACCTTC.